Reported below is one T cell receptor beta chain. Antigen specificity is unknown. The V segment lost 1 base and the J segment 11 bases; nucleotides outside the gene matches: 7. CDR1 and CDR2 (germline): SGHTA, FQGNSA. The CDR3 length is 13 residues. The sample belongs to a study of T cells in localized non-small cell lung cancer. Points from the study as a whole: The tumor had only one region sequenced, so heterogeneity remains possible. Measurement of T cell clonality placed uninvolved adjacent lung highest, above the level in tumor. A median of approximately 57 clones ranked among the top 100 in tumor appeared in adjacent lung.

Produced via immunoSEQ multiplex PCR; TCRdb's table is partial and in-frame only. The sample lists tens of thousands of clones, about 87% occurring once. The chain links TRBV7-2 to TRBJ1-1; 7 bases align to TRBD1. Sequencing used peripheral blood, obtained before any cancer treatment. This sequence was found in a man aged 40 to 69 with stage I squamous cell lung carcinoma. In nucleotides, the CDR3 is TGTGCCAGCAGCTTAGGCCGACAGGGAAGGGCTTTCTTT. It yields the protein CASSLGRQGRAFF.